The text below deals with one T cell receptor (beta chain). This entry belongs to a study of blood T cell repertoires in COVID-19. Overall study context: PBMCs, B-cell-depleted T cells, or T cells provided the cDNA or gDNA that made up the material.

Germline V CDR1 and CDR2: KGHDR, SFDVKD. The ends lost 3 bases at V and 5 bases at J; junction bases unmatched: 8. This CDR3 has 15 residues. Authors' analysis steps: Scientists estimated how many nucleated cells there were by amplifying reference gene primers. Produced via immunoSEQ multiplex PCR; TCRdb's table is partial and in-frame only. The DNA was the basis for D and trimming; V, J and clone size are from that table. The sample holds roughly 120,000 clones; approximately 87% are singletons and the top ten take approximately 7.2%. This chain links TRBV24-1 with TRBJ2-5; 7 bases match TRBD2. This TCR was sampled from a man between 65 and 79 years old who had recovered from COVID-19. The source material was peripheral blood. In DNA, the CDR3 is TGTGCCACCAGTGATCCAACGGGGGGTGATGAGACCCAGTACTTC. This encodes CATSDPTGGDETQYF.